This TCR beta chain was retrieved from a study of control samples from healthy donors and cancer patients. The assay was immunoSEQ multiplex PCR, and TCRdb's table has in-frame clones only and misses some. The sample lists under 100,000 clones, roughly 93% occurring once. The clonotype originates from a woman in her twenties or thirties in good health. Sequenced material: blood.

The CDR3 sequence is CASSLAQRGNEKLFF. The CDR3 DNA reads as TGTGCCAGCAGCTTAGCCCAGAGGGGAAACGAAAAACTGTTTTTT. The chain recombines TRBV7-9 with TRBJ1-4, with D tentatively TRBD1 (5 bases). The CDR3 is 15 amino acids. The V gene lost 0 bases and the J gene lost 8 bases, with 13 bases spanning the gap. Germline assignment: CDR1 SEHNR and CDR2 FQNEAQ (reference sequence).